This TCR beta chain was captured by sequencing in a study of cytomegalovirus exposure and HLA in healthy donors. Germline assignment: CDR1 KGHSH and CDR2 LQKENI. The CDR3 covers 13 residues. Trimming left V 3 bases short and J 2 bases short, with 8 bases between. The PCR made use of 60 Vbeta and 13 Jbeta primers. Per the original data handling: The count from a later analysis was 60 million to 85 million unique TCR beta chains, around 11 million of them shared. Clones were sequenced by immunoSEQ multiplex PCR, and TCRdb holds only the in-frame ones, with some missing. That table supplies the V and J calls and clone size; D and trimming were determined from the DNA. The sample yields under 200,000 clones, approximately 75% seen once. Study-wide results and caveats: TRBV6-2, TRBV6-3 and other indistinguishable V segments were excluded. Prediction of most subjects' HLA-A and HLA-B alleles by TCR beta sequences was reportedly accurate. Specificity of a few CMV-associated chains for CMV antigens was verified in vitro.

About this clone itself: The target antigen is unknown.

The clonotype was recovered from a girl under 18 in good health and CMV-seronegative. Sequencing was performed on PBMCs. The chain links TRBV18 to TRBJ2-7; D may be TRBD1 (6 bases). CDR3: CASSPQGPYEQYF. CDR3 coding DNA: TGTGCCAGCTCACCTCAGGGGCCCTACGAGCAGTACTTC.